Here is one T cell receptor beta chain with its context. Its cognate antigen has yet to be identified. Base qualities are not provided; no much larger clone lies one nucleotide away. The data stem from a study of blood T cell repertoires in COVID-19 (dated by TCRdb to about 2020). Study-level background: Samples from collaborators originated in the United States, Italy and Spain and spanned both the acute and convalescent phases of COVID-19. The repertoires were released in a freely available public database intended as a resource for research on the immune response to SARS-CoV-2. Where available, HLA class I and class II types were obtained from metadata supplied by the sample provider rather than from assay-based typing. Nearly every sample came with metadata listing a de-identified subject ID, COVID-19 status, age in years and sex. Samples were obtained from the ongoing ImmuneRACE study (first 160 participants) and from about 1,300 subjects provided by 6 global collaborators. The dataset comprised deeply sampled blood TCRbeta repertoires from subjects exposed to, actively infected with, or recovered from COVID-19. The prospective study material was composed of cDNA or gDNA derived from T cells, B-cell-depleted T cells, or PBMCs. Results the study describes overall, beyond this receptor: How much clinical and demographic metadata was included differed by source and by participant, and the metadata was provided uncurated.

TCRbeta CDR3 regions were amplified from genomic DNA using the immunoSEQ Assay, a bias-controlled multiplex PCR. The original methods were these. Nucleated cell counts per sample were estimated from amplification of reference gene primers within the assay. Sequence reads were collapsed and filtered to measure the absolute abundance of every unique TCRbeta CDR3 rearrangement. For each sample, productive Simpson clonality was calculated as the square root of Simpson's diversity index across productive rearrangements. This is the immuneACCESS table as TCRdb keeps it, with only in-frame sequences that have V and J called. A part of the clones is gone; compared with another copy, unresolved V genes explain less than half, and the rest is unexplained. Clone size and V and J calls were adopted from that table, with D and trimming inferred from the DNA. The sample table shows about 220,000 clones, and 60% to 85% are seen once. The top ten clonotypes cover more than 7% of the sample.

The V end gives up 5 bases and the J end 1 base, leaving 0 bases in the junction not matched to a gene. CDR1 is given as SGHTA and CDR2 as FQGTGA, both from the germline V gene. The CDR3 runs 14 residues from the cysteine to the phenylalanine. CDR3 DNA is the only sequence kept; it has 42 bases, read in frame from the first base. Collaborating institutions collected whole blood in K2EDTA tubes following their own protocols. For TCRbeta analysis, collaborator samples were shipped as frozen whole blood, as isolated PBMCs, or as DNA extracted from either sample type. Recombination joined TRBV7-3 with TRBJ2-4; the central 9 bases match TRBD1. Source material: peripheral blood. The source of this sequence is a woman aged 70-85 years with acute or convalescent COVID-19. The bases read TGTGCCAGCAGCGACAGGGGGGCCAAAAACATTCAGTACTTC. Its translation reads: CASSDRGAKNIQYF.